Below are 28 T cell receptor beta chains sequenced from a single sample in a study of OX40 agonist ivuxolimab in advanced cancers. The table came from immunoSEQ multiplex PCR; TCRdb's copy has only in-frame clones and leaves some out. This sample has about 73,000 clones, with more than 80% found just once. The sequenced sample was CD4+ or CD8+ T cells sorted from blood, obtained in a trial of the OX40 agonist ivuxolimab. These receptors all stem from an adult with an advanced solid tumor such as melanoma, head and neck, liver or kidney cancer.

The chain joins TRBV5-1 to TRBJ2-3; TRBD2 matches at 11 bases. Germline CDR1 reads SGHRS; CDR2 reads YFSETQ. The V segment lost 2 bases and the J segment 5 bases; nucleotides outside the gene matches: 7. The length of the CDR3 is 16 residues. For the CDR3, the DNA is TGCGCCAGCAGCTTCGGTACTAGCGGGAGTAAAGATACGCAGTATTTT. Translation gives CASSFGTSGSKDTQYF. The entire variable domain, with the rest obtained from reference TRBV5-1 and TRBJ2-3, is as follows: KAGVTQTPRYLIKTRGQQVTLSCSPISGHRSVSWYQQTPGQGLQFLFEYFSETQRNKGNFPGRFSGRQFSNSRSEMNVSTLELGDSALYLCASSFGTSGSKDTQYFGPGTRLTVL.

The rearrangement links TRBV15 to TRBJ2-5; 8 nucleotides line up with TRBD1. V shed 8 bases, J shed 5 bases, and the junction held 7 bases outside the gene matches. CDR3 length: 13 amino acids. From germline, CDR1 is LNHNV and CDR2 YYDKDF (reference sequence). The CDR3 DNA sequence: TGTGCCACCGCAGGGGGCGCTTTCGAGACCCAGTACTTC. This translates into CATAGGAFETQYF.

The chain recombines TRBV5-1 with TRBJ1-3, with D maybe TRBD1 (6 bases). Trimming removed 4 bases from V and 4 bases from J, with 12 bases in between. The CDR3 has 14 residues. Germline-derived CDR1 and CDR2 are SGHRS and YFSETQ. In DNA form, the CDR3 reads TGCGCCAGCAGCCCCGGACAGCGCGGAAACACCATATATTTT. Encoded protein: CASSPGQRGNTIYF.

The rearrangement uses TRBV28 and TRBJ2-2; D not resolved. The CDR3 sequence is 13 residues long. Germline V CDR1 and CDR2: MDHEN, SYDVKM. V lost 2 bases, J lost 5 bases, and 6 bases lay in between. The chain's CDR3 is CASSLIGTGELFF. CDR3 nucleotides: TGTGCCAGCAGTTTAATTGGGACCGGGGAGCTGTTTTTT.

The chain uses TRBV28 and TRBJ1-5, with TRBD1 as a possible D gene (5 bases). This CDR3 region has 14 residues. Deletions cut 6 bases from V and 4 bases from J, with 13 bases between. The germline gives CDR1 MDHEN, CDR2 SYDVKM. This chain's CDR3 is CASRGPNFNQPQHF. DNA for the CDR3: TGTGCCAGCAGGGGACCTAATTTTAATCAGCCCCAGCATTTT. Supplemented by reference TRBV28 and TRBJ1-5, the full variable domain reads DVKVTQSSRYLVKRTGEKVFLECVQDMDHENMFWYRQDPGLGLRLIYFSYDVKMKEKGDIPEGYSVSREKKERFSLILESASTNQTSMYLCASRGPNFNQPQHFGDGTRLSIL.

The rearrangement links TRBV7-8 to TRBJ2-3; 7 positions match TRBD1. V trimming: 5 bases; J trimming: 6 bases; junction bases outside the gene matches: 8. Germline-derived CDR1 and CDR2 are SGHVS and FQNEAQ. The CDR3 length is 14 residues. The CDR3 bases are TGTGCCAGCAGCGTAGAAGGGGGCTGGGATACGCAGTATTTT. Protein product: CASSVEGGWDTQYF.

V is TRBV2 and J is TRBJ2-1, with TRBD1 identical over 10 bases. Losses at the gene ends were 4 bases for V and 1 base for J; bases not matched to a gene: 1. Per the germline V gene, CDR1 is SNHLY and CDR2 is FYNNEI. The CDR3 is 15 residues long. The DNA for the CDR3 is TGTGCCAGCAGTGTGGGACAGGGGTCCTACAATGAGCAGTTCTTC. It encodes CASSVGQGSYNEQFF.

The rearrangement uses TRBV4-3 and TRBJ2-3; TRBD2 matches at 13 bases. Germline lookup yields CDR1 LGHNA and CDR2 YSLEER. Trimming took 1 base from V and 6 from J; bases not matched to a gene: 7. The CDR3 has 17 residues. CDR3 bases: TGCGCCAGCAGCCAAGGGACTAGCGGGGGAGTGGGGGATACGCAGTATTTT. Its protein product is CASSQGTSGGVGDTQYF.

The V call is TRBV30, the J call TRBJ2-1; the match to TRBD2 covers 7 bases. The V segment lost 6 bases and the J segment 4 bases; nucleotides outside the gene matches: 6. Germline V CDR1 and CDR2: GTSNPN, SVGIG (reference sequence). This CDR3 region has 13 residues. In DNA form, the CDR3 reads TGTGCCTGCTTTAGCGGGCCATACAATGAGCAGTTCTTC. Translating gives CACFSGPYNEQFF.

The J gene is TRBJ2-7, the V gene TRBV10-3, with D unresolved. V was trimmed by 8 bases and J by 2 bases, leaving 13 bases between them. This CDR3 region has 13 residues. Germline V gene data show CDR1 as ENHRY and CDR2 as SYGVKD. The CDR3 protein is CAIWPARTYEQYF. The DNA for the CDR3 is TGTGCCATCTGGCCGGCCCGAACCTACGAGCAGTACTTC.

The count of this clone is one. The chain is built from TRBV6-5 and TRBJ2-7; 8 nucleotides align to TRBD1. The CDR3 consists of 14 residues. With V trimmed by 6 bases and J by 5 bases, 9 bases remained unmatched. Germline V gives CDR1 MNHEY, CDR2 SVGAGI. The CDR3 loop is CASSPGQGINEQYF. The CDR3 nucleotides read TGTGCCAGCAGCCCCGGACAGGGAATCAACGAGCAGTACTTC.

V usage is TRBV19 and J usage is TRBJ2-2, with D hard to call. The CDR3 is 14 amino acids. From germline, CDR1 is LNHDA and CDR2 SQIVND (reference sequence). With 2 bases removed from V and 6 bases from J, the gap between germline ends came to 10 bases. The CDR3 DNA sequence: TGTGCCAGTAGTATAAAATCTGGCTCCGGGGAGCTGTTTTTT. Encoded protein: CASSIKSGSGELFF.

The CDR3 protein is CASSRTGQGASNQPQHF. The CDR3 DNA follows: TGTGCCAGCAGCCGCACGGGACAGGGGGCTAGCAATCAGCCCCAGCATTTT. The chain carries TRBV5-8 and TRBJ1-5, with 12 bases identical to TRBD1. Germline values: CDR1 SGHTS, CDR2 YDEGEE. The CDR3 totals 17 residues. The trim removed 4 bases at V and 0 bases at J, leaving 5 bases unmatched. Together with reference TRBV5-8 and TRBJ1-5, the CDR3 gives the full variable domain: EAGVTQSPTHLIKTRGQQATLRCSPISGHTSVYWYQQALGLGLQFLLWYDEGEERNRGNFPPRFSGRQFPNYSSELNVNALELEDSALYLCASSRTGQGASNQPQHFGDGTRLSIL.

The chain uses TRBV7-2 and TRBJ2-5; 7 nucleotides match TRBD2. Germline loops: CDR1 SGHTA, CDR2 FQGNSA. Losses at the gene ends were 5 bases for V and 1 base for J; bases not matched to a gene: 7. This CDR3 is built from 15 residues. The CDR3 bases are TGTGCCAGCAGCCTGATGGGAGGGCCCCAAGAGACCCAGTACTTC. Its translation is CASSLMGGPQETQYF. Full variable domain (remainder filled in from reference TRBV7-2 and TRBJ2-5): GAGVSQSPSNKVTEKGKDVELRCDPISGHTALYWYRQSLGQGLEFLIYFQGNSAPDKSGLPSDRFSAERTGGSVSTLTIQRTQQEDSAVYLCASSLMGGPQETQYFGPGTRLLVL.

The CDR3: CASSLGSGFQETQYF. The CDR3 region has the DNA TGTGCCAGCAGCCTAGGAAGCGGGTTCCAAGAGACCCAGTACTTC. The V gene is TRBV7-2, the J gene TRBJ2-5, with D possibly TRBD2 on 6 matching bases. The V end was cut by 5 bases, the J end by 1 base, with 14 bases between. CDR3 length: 15 residues. CDR1 SGHTA and CDR2 FQGNSA come from the germline V gene.

The chain couples TRBV6-1 to TRBJ2-3; 7 nucleotides align to TRBD1. V lost 7 bases and J lost 3; bases outside the gene matches: 7. This CDR3 contains 14 residues. Germline values: CDR1 MNHNS, CDR2 SASEGT. CDR3 DNA sequence: TGTGCCAGCACCCCGGGACAGTTAACAGATACGCAGTATTTT. This sequence encodes CASTPGQLTDTQYF.

The rearrangement uses TRBV4-1 and TRBJ2-2, with a weak D call TRBD1 (5 bases). The CDR3 contains 18 residues. Germline V CDR1 and CDR2: MGHRA, YSYEKL. V was cut by 3 bases and J by 7 bases, with 24 bases left in between. The CDR3: CASSQHSRGREVVGELFF. The CDR3 DNA reads TGCGCCAGCAGCCAGCACTCAAGGGGCAGGGAAGTTGTCGGGGAGCTGTTTTTT.

The rearrangement uses TRBV7-2 and TRBJ1-5; 7 bases align to TRBD1. There are 15 residues in the CDR3. In germline, CDR1 is SGHTA, CDR2 FQGNSA. The trim removed 1 base at V and 6 bases at J, leaving 6 bases unmatched. The CDR3 bases are TGTGCCAGCAGCTTAGTAGGGCAGGGGGTTCAGCCCCAGCATTTT. Protein sequence: CASSLVGQGVQPQHF.

The chain couples TRBV10-3 to TRBJ2-1, with 8 bases matching TRBD2. The germline CDR1 and CDR2 sequences are ENHRY and SYGVKD. Germline trimming cut 7 bases from V and 6 bases from J; bases unmatched to any gene: 8. The CDR3 consists of 14 residues. CDR3 nucleotides: TGTGCCATCATTCAAGCGGGAGACGGCAATGAGCAGTTCTTC. It encodes CAIIQAGDGNEQFF.

The rearrangement joins TRBV11-2 to TRBJ1-2, with 8 bases fitting TRBD1. V lost 4 bases to trimming and J lost 8 bases; unmatched junction nucleotides: 9. The germline gives CDR1 SGHAT, CDR2 FQNNGV. The CDR3 consists of 14 residues. The CDR3 region is CASSSQTGAKGYTF. CDR3 in DNA: TGTGCCAGCAGCTCGCAGACAGGGGCAAAAGGCTACACCTTC.

V gene TRBV5-1 combines with J gene TRBJ2-7; 14 bases are shared with TRBD2. Germline lookup yields CDR1 SGHRS and CDR2 YFSETQ. J lost 7 bases, V lost 1 base, and 7 bases had no gene match. There are 16 residues in the CDR3. Written as DNA, the CDR3 is TGCGCCAGCAGCTTGCCGGGGACTAGCGGGAGAGGGGAGCAGTACTTC. Encoded protein: CASSLPGTSGRGEQYF.

The V and J genes are TRBV25-1 and TRBJ1-6; possible D gene TRBD1, 6 bases. The V gene's germline CDR1 is MGHDK and CDR2 SYGVNS. Trimming took 7 bases from V and 10 from J, leaving 20 bases between them. There are 15 residues in the CDR3. The CDR3 region is CASTSGGLYGSPLHF. CDR3 coding DNA: TGTGCCAGCACAAGTGGGGGGCTTTACGGATCACCCCTCCACTTT.

The chain combines TRBV7-2 with TRBJ2-3; 9 bases align to TRBD2. V lost 1 base, J lost 8 bases, and 4 bases stayed unmatched. The CDR3 totals 14 residues. In germline, CDR1 is SGHTA, CDR2 FQGNSA. This CDR3 is CASSLGTSEGTQYF. In DNA, the CDR3 is TGTGCCAGCAGCTTAGGGACTAGCGAGGGTACGCAGTATTTT.

V and J are TRBV11-2 and TRBJ2-7, with TRBD1 matching 9 bases. J lost 3 bases, V lost 1 base, and 4 bases had no gene match. The CDR3 consists of 15 residues. Germline CDR1 is SGHAT and CDR2 is FQNNGV. In nucleotides, the CDR3 is TGTGCCAGCAGCTTAGCACCGGGACAGGGCTACGAGCAGTACTTC. Protein product: CASSLAPGQGYEQYF.

This chain uses TRBV27 with TRBJ2-1; 7 nucleotides match TRBD1. Unmatched junction bases numbered 5, after V lost 5 bases and J lost 4 bases. The CDR3 loop spans 14 amino acids. The germline V gene has CDR1 MNHEY and CDR2 SMNVEV (reference sequence). The CDR3 sequence is CASSRTGTYNEQFF. The CDR3 DNA sequence: TGTGCCAGCAGTAGGACAGGAACTTACAATGAGCAGTTCTTC.

This clone was seen more than once but under ten times. The chain joins TRBV30 to TRBJ2-4; D unclear. Per germline, CDR1 GTSNPN and CDR2 SVGIG (reference sequence). The CDR3 sequence is 15 residues long. V shed 3 bases and J shed 4 bases, with 16 bases lying between them. Here the CDR3 reads CAWSADLVGKNIQYF. The CDR3 DNA reads TGTGCCTGGAGCGCTGATTTGGTGGGGAAAAACATTCAGTACTTC.

This clone occurred a few times. CDR3 DNA sequence: TGTGCCAGCAGCGTCACTAGCGGTGGGGAGCAGTACTTC. Translating gives CASSVTSGGEQYF. V usage is TRBV7-2 and J usage is TRBJ2-7; 8 bases match TRBD2. Looked up from germline, CDR1 is SGHTA and CDR2 is FQGNSA. The CDR3 runs to 13 residues. J gave up 7 bases and V 5 bases, and 7 bases lay outside the gene matches.

The gene calls are TRBV7-3 and TRBJ2-1; D could derive from TRBD1 or TRBD2 (6 bases each). The CDR3 is 14 amino acids. Trimming took 2 bases from V and 8 from J, leaving 13 bases between them. CDR1 SGHTA and CDR2 FQGTGA come from the germline V gene. This CDR3 reads CASSLGGTRDEQFF. For the CDR3, the DNA is TGTGCCAGCAGCTTAGGAGGGACACGCGATGAGCAGTTCTTC. The full variable domain, in which reference TRBV7-3 and TRBJ2-1 provide the parts outside the CDR3, is GAGVSQTPSNKVTEKGKYVELRCDPISGHTALYWYRQSLGQGPEFLIYFQGTGAADDSGLPNDRFFAVRPEGSVSTLKIQRTERGDSAVYLCASSLGGTRDEQFFGPGTRLTVL.